This is a list of T cell receptor beta chains from one sample in a study of Ad26.COV2.S vaccination and SARS-CoV-2 variants. Using immunoSEQ multiplex PCR, the repertoire was profiled, and TCRdb retains in-frame clones only, with some absent. This table has fewer than 400,000 clones, around 84% appearing once. The sequenced sample was peripheral blood, obtained in a trial of Ad26.COV2.S vaccine versus placebo. The receptors were gathered from a person aged 18-60 years who received the Ad26.COV2.S COVID-19 vaccine or a placebo. CDR3s include the opening cysteine and the closing phenylalanine or tryptophan. The order of the fields is V gene, D gene, J gene, clone size, CDR3 protein, CDR3 DNA. The D gene is left open where the match is weak. The listing skips clone size in some rows; elsewhere it reads once, few, many or a size class.

V: TRBV5-1; D: -; J: TRBJ1-4; size: few; CDR3: CASSLLEQGKLFF; DNA: TGCGCCAGCAGCTTGCTGGAACAGGGAAAACTGTTTTTT
V: TRBV20-1; D: -; J: TRBJ1-4; size: -; CDR3: CSASPATNEKLFF; DNA: TGCAGTGCTAGTCCTGCAACTAATGAAAAACTGTTTTTT
V: TRBV5-1; D: -; J: TRBJ2-3; size: -; CDR3: CASSLYLPADTQYF; DNA: TGCGCCAGCAGCTTGTATCTTCCGGCGGATACGCAGTATTTT
V: TRBV29-1; D: TRBD1; J: TRBJ2-7; size: -; CDR3: CSVEQGVPTGGRYEQYF; DNA: TGCAGCGTTGAACAAGGGGTCCCCACAGGGGGCCGGTACGAGCAGTACTTC
V: TRBV30; D: -; J: TRBJ2-3; size: -; CDR3: CAWIGGIGTDTQYF; DNA: TGTGCCTGGATAGGGGGGATTGGCACAGATACGCAGTATTTT
V: TRBV5-1; D: -; J: TRBJ1-1; size: -; CDR3: CASSLGDNNVNTEAFF; DNA: TGCGCCAGCAGCTTGGGGGACAACAATGTGAACACTGAAGCTTTCTTT
V: TRBV30; D: TRBD1; J: TRBJ1-2; size: -; CDR3: CAWSVNRGLAGYTF; DNA: TGTGCCTGGAGTGTAAACAGGGGGCTGGCTGGCTACACCTTC
V: TRBV7-9; D: -; J: TRBJ2-2; size: few; CDR3: CASSPRTAGELFF; DNA: TGTGCCAGCAGCCCCCGGACAGCTGGGGAGCTGTTTTTT
V: TRBV7-2; D: -; J: TRBJ2-2; size: -; CDR3: CASSPGRGMSAGELFF; DNA: TGTGCCAGCAGCCCTGGGAGGGGGATGAGCGCCGGGGAGCTGTTTTTT
V: TRBV5-3; D: -; J: TRBJ2-7; size: -; CDR3: CARSLALKVAAYEQYF; DNA: TGTGCCAGAAGCTTGGCTCTTAAGGTAGCGGCTTACGAGCAGTACTTC